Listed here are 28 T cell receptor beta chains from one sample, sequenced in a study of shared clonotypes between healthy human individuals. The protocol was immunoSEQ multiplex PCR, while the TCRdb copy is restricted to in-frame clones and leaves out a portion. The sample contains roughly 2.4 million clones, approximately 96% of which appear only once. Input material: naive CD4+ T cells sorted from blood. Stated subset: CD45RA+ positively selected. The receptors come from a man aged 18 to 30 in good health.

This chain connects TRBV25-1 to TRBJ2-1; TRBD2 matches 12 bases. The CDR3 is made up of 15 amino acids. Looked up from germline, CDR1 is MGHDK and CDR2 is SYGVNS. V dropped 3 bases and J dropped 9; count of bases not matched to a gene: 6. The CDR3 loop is CASSDLTSGSLEQFF. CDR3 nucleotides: TGTGCCAGCAGTGACCTGACTAGCGGGAGTCTTGAGCAGTTCTTC. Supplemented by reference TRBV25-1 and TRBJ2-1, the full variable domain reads EADIYQTPRYLVIGTGKKITLECSQTMGHDKMYWYQQDPGMELHLIHYSYGVNSTEKGDLSSESTVSRIRTEHFPLTLESARPSHTSQYLCASSDLTSGSLEQFFGPGTRLTVL.

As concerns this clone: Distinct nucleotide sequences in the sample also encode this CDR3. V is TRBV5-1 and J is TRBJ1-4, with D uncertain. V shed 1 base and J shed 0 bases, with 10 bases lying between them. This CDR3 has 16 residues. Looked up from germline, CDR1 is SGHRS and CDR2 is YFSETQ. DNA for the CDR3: TGCGCCAGCAGCTTGAGGGCAGTCGCAACTAATGAAAAACTGTTTTTT. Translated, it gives CASSLRAVATNEKLFF.

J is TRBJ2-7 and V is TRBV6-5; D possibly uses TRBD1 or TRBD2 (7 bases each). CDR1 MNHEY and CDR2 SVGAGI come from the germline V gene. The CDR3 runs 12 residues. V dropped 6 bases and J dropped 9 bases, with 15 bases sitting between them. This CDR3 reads CASSTGEGGQYF. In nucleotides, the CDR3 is TGTGCCAGCAGCACAGGGGAGGGGGGGCAGTACTTC.

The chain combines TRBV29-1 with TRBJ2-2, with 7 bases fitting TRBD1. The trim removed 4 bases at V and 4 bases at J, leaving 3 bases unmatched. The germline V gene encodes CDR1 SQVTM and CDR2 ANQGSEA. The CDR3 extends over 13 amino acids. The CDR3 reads CSVGGGLTGELFF. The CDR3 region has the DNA TGCAGCGTTGGAGGGGGCCTCACCGGGGAGCTGTTTTTT.

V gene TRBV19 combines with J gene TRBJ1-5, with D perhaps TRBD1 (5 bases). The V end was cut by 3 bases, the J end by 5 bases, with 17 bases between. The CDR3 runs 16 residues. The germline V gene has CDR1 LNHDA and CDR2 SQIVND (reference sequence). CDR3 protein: CASSIRGGFRDQPQHF. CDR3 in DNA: TGTGCCAGTAGTATTCGGGGAGGGTTCAGGGATCAGCCCCAGCATTTT.

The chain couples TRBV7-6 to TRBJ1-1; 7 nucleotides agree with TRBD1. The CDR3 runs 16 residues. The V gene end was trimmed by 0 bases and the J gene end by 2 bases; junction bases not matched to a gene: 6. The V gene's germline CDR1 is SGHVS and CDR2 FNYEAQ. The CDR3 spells CASSLATGQTNTEAFF. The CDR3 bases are TGTGCCAGCAGCTTAGCCACGGGACAGACAAACACTGAAGCTTTCTTT.

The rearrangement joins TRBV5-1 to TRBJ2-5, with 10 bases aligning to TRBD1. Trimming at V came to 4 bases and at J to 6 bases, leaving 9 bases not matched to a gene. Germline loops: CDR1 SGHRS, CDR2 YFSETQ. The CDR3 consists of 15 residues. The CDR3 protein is CASSPDPDRGKTQYF. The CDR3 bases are TGCGCCAGCAGCCCGGACCCGGACAGGGGGAAGACCCAGTACTTC.

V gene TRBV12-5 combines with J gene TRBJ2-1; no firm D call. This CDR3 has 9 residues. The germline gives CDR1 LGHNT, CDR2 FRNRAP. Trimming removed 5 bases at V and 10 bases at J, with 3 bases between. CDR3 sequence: CASGPEQFF. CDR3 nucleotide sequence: TGTGCTAGTGGTCCCGAGCAGTTCTTC.

Written as DNA, the CDR3 is TGTGCCATCAGTGACAGGATACCGGATGGCTACACCTTC. Protein sequence: CAISDRIPDGYTF. J is TRBJ1-2 and V is TRBV10-3, with unresolved D. V shed 3 bases and J shed 6 bases, with 11 bases lying between them. CDR3 length: 13 residues. Germline V gene sequence: CDR1 ENHRY, CDR2 SYGVKD.

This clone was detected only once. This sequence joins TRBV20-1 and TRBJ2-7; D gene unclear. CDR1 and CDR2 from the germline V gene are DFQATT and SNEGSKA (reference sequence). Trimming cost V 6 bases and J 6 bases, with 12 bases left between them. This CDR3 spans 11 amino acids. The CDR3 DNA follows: TGCAGTGCCGAAGCTAGGTCCGAGCAGTACTTC. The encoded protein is CSAEARSEQYF.

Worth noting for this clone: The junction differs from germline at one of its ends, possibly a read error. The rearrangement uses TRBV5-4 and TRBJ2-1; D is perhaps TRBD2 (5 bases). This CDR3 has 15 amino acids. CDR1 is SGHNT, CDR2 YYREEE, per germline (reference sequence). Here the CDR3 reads CASSLGSSGVNEQFF. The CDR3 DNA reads TGTGCCAGCAGTTTGGGGAGTTCCGGGGTCAATGAGCAGTTCTTC. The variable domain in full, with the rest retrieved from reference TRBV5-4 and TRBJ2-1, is ETGVTQSPTHLIKTRGQQVTLRCSSQSGHNTVSWYQQALGQGPQFIFQYYREEENGRGNFPPRFSGLQFPNYSSELNVNALELDDSALYLCASSLGSSGVNEQFFGPGTRLTVL.

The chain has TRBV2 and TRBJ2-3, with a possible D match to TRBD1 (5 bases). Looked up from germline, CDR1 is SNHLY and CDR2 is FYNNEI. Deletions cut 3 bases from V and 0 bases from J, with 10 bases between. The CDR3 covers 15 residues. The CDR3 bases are TGTGCCAGCAGTGAGCCAGGGCCTAGCACAGATACGCAGTATTTT. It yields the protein CASSEPGPSTDTQYF.

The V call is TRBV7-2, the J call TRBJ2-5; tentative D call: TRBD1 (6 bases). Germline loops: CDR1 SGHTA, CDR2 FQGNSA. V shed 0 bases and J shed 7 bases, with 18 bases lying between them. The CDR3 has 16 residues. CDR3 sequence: CASSLAGGWSIGTQYF. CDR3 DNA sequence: TGTGCCAGCAGCTTAGCAGGGGGTTGGTCCATCGGGACCCAGTACTTC.

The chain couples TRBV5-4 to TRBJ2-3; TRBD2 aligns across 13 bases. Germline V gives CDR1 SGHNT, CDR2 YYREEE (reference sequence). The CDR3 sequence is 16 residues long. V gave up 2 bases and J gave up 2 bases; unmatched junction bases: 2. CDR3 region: CASSLGLAGDTDTQYF. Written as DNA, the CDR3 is TGTGCCAGCAGCTTAGGACTAGCGGGGGACACAGATACGCAGTATTTT.

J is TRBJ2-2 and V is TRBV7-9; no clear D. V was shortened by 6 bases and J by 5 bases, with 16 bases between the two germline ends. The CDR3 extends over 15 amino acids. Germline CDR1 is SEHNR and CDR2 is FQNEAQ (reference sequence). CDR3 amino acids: CASSPRRAGTGELFF. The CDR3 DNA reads TGTGCCAGCAGTCCCCGGAGAGCTGGGACCGGGGAGCTGTTTTTT.

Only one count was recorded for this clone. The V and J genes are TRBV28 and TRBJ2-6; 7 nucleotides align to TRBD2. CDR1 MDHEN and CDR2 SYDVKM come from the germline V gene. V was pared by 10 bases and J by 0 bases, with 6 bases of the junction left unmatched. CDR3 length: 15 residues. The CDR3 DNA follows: TGTGCCACCCCTGGGGAGGGCTCTGGGGCCAACGTCCTGACTTTC. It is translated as CATPGEGSGANVLTF. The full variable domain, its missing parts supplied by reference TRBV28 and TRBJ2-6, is DVKVTQSSRYLVKRTGEKVFLECVQDMDHENMFWYRQDPGLGLRLIYFSYDVKMKEKGDIPEGYSVSREKKERFSLILESASTNQTSMYLCATPGEGSGANVLTFGAGSRLTVL.

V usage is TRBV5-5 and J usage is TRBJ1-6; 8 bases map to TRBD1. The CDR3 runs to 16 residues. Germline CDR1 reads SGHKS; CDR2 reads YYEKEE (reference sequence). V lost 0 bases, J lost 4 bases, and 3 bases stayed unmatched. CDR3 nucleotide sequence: TGTGCCAGCAGCTTGGTTTGGGACAGGTATAATTCACCCCTCCACTTT. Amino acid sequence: CASSLVWDRYNSPLHF.

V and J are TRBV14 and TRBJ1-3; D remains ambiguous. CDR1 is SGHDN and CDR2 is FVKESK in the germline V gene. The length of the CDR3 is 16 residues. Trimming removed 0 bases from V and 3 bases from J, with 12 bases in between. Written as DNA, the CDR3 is TGTGCCAGCAGCCAAGAGACGGGGTTTTTTGGAAACACCATATATTTT. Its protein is CASSQETGFFGNTIYF.

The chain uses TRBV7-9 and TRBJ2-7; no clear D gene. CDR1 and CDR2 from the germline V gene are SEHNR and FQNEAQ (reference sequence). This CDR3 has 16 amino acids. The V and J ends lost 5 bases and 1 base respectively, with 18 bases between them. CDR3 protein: CASSPPLLSVSYEQYF. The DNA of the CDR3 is TGTGCCAGCAGCCCCCCCCTGCTGTCCGTTTCCTACGAGCAGTACTTC.

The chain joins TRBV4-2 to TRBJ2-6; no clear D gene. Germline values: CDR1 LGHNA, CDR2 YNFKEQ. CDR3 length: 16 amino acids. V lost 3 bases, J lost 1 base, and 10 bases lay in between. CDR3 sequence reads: CASSHSGSSGANVLTF. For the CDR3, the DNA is TGTGCCAGCAGCCACTCAGGATCATCTGGGGCCAACGTCCTGACTTTC.

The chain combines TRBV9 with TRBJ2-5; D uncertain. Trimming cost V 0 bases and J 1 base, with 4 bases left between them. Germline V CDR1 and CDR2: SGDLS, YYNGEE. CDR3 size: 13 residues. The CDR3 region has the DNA TGTGCCAGCAGCGTAGAGGTCCAAGAGACCCAGTACTTC. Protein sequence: CASSVEVQETQYF. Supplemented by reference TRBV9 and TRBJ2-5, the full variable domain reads DSGVTQTPKHLITATGQRVTLRCSPRSGDLSVYWYQQSLDQGLQFLIQYYNGEERAKGNILERFSAQQFPDLHSELNLSSLELGDSALYFCASSVEVQETQYFGPGTRLLVL.

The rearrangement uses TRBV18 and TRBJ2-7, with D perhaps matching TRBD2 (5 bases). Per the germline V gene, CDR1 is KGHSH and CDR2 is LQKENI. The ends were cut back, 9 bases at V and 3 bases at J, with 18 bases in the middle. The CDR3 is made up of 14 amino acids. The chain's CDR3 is CARIGGKRLYEQYF. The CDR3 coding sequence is TGTGCCAGAATCGGAGGCAAGAGACTCTACGAGCAGTACTTC.

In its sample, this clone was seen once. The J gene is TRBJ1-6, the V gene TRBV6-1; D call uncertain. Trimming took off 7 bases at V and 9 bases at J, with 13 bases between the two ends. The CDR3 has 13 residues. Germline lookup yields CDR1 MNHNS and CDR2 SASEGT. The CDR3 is CASKSGVASPLHF. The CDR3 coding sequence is TGTGCCAGCAAATCCGGCGTGGCTTCACCCCTCCACTTT.

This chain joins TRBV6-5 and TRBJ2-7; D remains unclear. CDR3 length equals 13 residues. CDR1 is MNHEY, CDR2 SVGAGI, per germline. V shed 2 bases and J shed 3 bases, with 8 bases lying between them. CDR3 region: CASSYPQDYEQYF. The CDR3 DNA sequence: TGTGCCAGCAGTTACCCTCAGGACTACGAGCAGTACTTC.

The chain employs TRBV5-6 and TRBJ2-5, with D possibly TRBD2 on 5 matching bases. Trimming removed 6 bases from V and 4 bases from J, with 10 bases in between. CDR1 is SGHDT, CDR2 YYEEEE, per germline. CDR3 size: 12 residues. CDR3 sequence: CASTGLGETQYF. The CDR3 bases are TGTGCCAGCACGGGGTTGGGAGAGACCCAGTACTTC.

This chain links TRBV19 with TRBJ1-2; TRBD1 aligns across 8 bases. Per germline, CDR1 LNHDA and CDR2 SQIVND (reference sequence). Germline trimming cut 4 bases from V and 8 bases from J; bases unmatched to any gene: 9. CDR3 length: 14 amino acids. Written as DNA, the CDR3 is TGTGCCAGTAGTAGCCCCAGACAGGGGATCGGCTACACCTTC. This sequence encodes CASSSPRQGIGYTF. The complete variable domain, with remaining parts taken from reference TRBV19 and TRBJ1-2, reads DGGITQSPKYLFRKEGQNVTLSCEQNLNHDAMYWYRQDPGQGLRLIYYSQIVNDFQKGDIAEGYSVSREKKESFPLTVTSAQKNPTAFYLCASSSPRQGIGYTFGSGTRLTVV.

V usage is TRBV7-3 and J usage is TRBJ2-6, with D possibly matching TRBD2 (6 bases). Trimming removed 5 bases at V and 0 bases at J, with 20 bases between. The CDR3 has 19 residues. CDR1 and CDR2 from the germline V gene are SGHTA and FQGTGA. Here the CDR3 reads CASSLRGLAKSSGANVLTF. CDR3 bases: TGTGCCAGCAGCCTTAGAGGGCTAGCGAAGAGCTCTGGGGCCAACGTCCTGACTTTC.

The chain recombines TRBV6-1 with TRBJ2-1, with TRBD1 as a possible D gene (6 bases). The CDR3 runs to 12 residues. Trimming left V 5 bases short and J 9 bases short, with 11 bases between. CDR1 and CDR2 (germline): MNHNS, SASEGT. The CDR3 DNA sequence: TGTGCCAGCAGTCGGGACATTGGTGAGCAGTTCTTC. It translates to CASSRDIGEQFF.